A selection of T cell receptor beta chains follows, all from one sample in a study of regulatory T cells in long-lasting Graves disease. TCRdb re-called the multiplex PCR reads with MiXCR, one entry per CDR3 protein. The profile shows some 500,000 distinct CDR3 sequences, more than 15% of them singletons. The sample was also linked to a second study, of T cells in Graves' hyperthyroidism and ophthalmopathy.

Specimen: peripheral blood mononuclear cells (PBMCs), collected at new diagnosis, from a patient treated with antithyroid drugs. The receptors were sampled from a woman aged 35-65 years with Graves disease. Both conserved end residues are part of each CDR3. D genes are given only for firm matches. Some rows mark clone size as missing; the rest say once, few, many or name a class of expanded clone.

CDR3nt: TGTGCCATCAGTCAGGGGTTCAGCAATCAGCCCCAGCATTTT
CDR3aa: CAISQGFSNQPQHF
abundance: many
j_gene: TRBJ1-5
v_gene: TRBV10-3
d_gene: NA

CDR3nt: TGTGCCAGCTCGGGCCCTGCTTTCACCAATGAAAAACTGTTTTTT
CDR3aa: CASSGPAFTNEKLFF
abundance: many
j_gene: TRBJ1-4
v_gene: TRBV18
d_gene: NA

CDR3nt: TGTGCCAGCAGCACTCCAACAGGGGGCGCGATTCCGTCGGATGAGCAGTTCTTC
CDR3aa: CASSTPTGGAIPSDEQFF
abundance: many
j_gene: TRBJ2-1
v_gene: TRBV7-9
d_gene: TRBD1

CDR3nt: TGTGCCAGCAGCTTTAAGGGGGCCAGTGTCTATGGCTACACCTTC
CDR3aa: CASSFKGASVYGYTF
abundance: NA
j_gene: TRBJ1-2
v_gene: TRBV5-4
d_gene: TRBD1

CDR3nt: TGTGCCAGCTCACAGAGCAGGGAAGGAGGACAGCCCCAGCATTTT
CDR3aa: CASSQSREGGQPQHF
abundance: many
j_gene: TRBJ1-5
v_gene: TRBV18
d_gene: NA

CDR3nt: TGTGCCAGCAGCCAAGCCGGGACTTACGAAGCTTTCTTT
CDR3aa: CASSQAGTYEAFF
abundance: many
j_gene: TRBJ1-1
v_gene: TRBV3-1
d_gene: NA

CDR3nt: TGCAGTGCTAGAGGGGGGGTGTTGGCTGGAAACACCATATATTTT
CDR3aa: CSARGGVLAGNTIYF
abundance: NA
j_gene: TRBJ1-3
v_gene: TRBV20-1
d_gene: NA

CDR3nt: TGTGCCAGCAGTCCTACCATCGACTCCAATCAGCCCCAGCATTTT
CDR3aa: CASSPTIDSNQPQHF
abundance: many
j_gene: TRBJ1-5
v_gene: TRBV2
d_gene: NA

CDR3nt: TGCGCCAGCAGCCCAGGACCCCGGGACAGGCGGGGCTATGGCTACACCTTC
CDR3aa: CASSPGPRDRRGYGYTF
abundance: few
j_gene: TRBJ1-2
v_gene: TRBV4-1
d_gene: TRBD1

CDR3nt: TGTGCCAGCAGCTCCCTGGGGCAGGGAGGAGAGACCCAGTACTTC
CDR3aa: CASSSLGQGGETQYF
abundance: many
j_gene: TRBJ2-5
v_gene: TRBV11-2
d_gene: NA

CDR3nt: TGTGCCAGCAGCTTAGGAGTCTCTGGAAACACCATATATTTT
CDR3aa: CASSLGVSGNTIYF
abundance: many
j_gene: TRBJ1-3
v_gene: TRBV6-5
d_gene: NA

CDR3nt: TGTGCCAGCAGGACCATGGATTCTGAAGCTTTCTTT
CDR3aa: CASRTMDSEAFF
abundance: many
j_gene: TRBJ1-1
v_gene: TRBV12-3/TRBV12-4
d_gene: NA

CDR3nt: TGTGCCAGCAGCCCAAGCGACCCCTCGGGCTATGGCTACACCTTC
CDR3aa: CASSPSDPSGYGYTF
abundance: many
j_gene: TRBJ1-2
v_gene: TRBV6-2/TRBV6-3
d_gene: NA

CDR3nt: TGTGCCACCAGCAGAGTAGGACCGGTAACTAATGAAAAACTGTTTTTT
CDR3aa: CATSRVGPVTNEKLFF
abundance: NA
j_gene: TRBJ1-4
v_gene: TRBV15
d_gene: NA

CDR3nt: TGTGCCAGCAGTTACTCCGGAGCGGGGGGGCGAGGAGAGCAGTACTTC
CDR3aa: CASSYSGAGGRGEQYF
abundance: NA
j_gene: TRBJ2-7
v_gene: TRBV6-5
d_gene: TRBD2

CDR3nt: TGTGCCAGCAGCTCCCAAGAAAATGAGCAGTTCTTC
CDR3aa: CASSSQENEQFF
abundance: few
j_gene: TRBJ2-1
v_gene: TRBV5-6
d_gene: NA

CDR3nt: TGCGCCAGCAGTCATGGGGGTAGACGAGAAGCTTTCTTT
CDR3aa: CASSHGGRREAFF
abundance: few
j_gene: TRBJ1-1
v_gene: TRBV4-1
d_gene: NA

CDR3nt: TGTGCCAGCAGTTTGGGACAGGGCCTCAAAGAGACCCAGTACTTC
CDR3aa: CASSLGQGLKETQYF
abundance: NA
j_gene: TRBJ2-5
v_gene: TRBV6-9
d_gene: TRBD1

CDR3nt: TGTGCCAGCAGCTCCCAGGGATATAATTCACCCCTCCACTTT
CDR3aa: CASSSQGYNSPLHF
abundance: NA
j_gene: TRBJ1-6
v_gene: TRBV14
d_gene: NA

CDR3nt: TGTGCCACCAGCAGAGATCAGGCAGTCTCCTACAATGAGCAGTTCTTC
CDR3aa: CATSRDQAVSYNEQFF
abundance: NA
j_gene: TRBJ2-1
v_gene: TRBV15
d_gene: NA

CDR3nt: TGTGCTAGCGCGGTGGTGAGGGGCACAGATACGCAGTATTTT
CDR3aa: CASAVVRGTDTQYF
abundance: NA
j_gene: TRBJ2-3
v_gene: TRBV12-5
d_gene: NA

CDR3nt: TGCGCCAGCAGCTCCCTGGGGATCTCCTACGAGCAGTACTTC
CDR3aa: CASSSLGISYEQYF
abundance: many
j_gene: TRBJ2-7
v_gene: TRBV5-1
d_gene: NA

CDR3nt: TGCGCCAGCAGCTTGGCCGGTGGAGGTGCTTATGGCTACACCTTC
CDR3aa: CASSLAGGGAYGYTF
abundance: few
j_gene: TRBJ1-2
v_gene: TRBV5-1
d_gene: NA

CDR3nt: TGTGCCAGCAGCCCAGACGGGTCTAGCAATCAGCCCCAGCATTTT
CDR3aa: CASSPDGSSNQPQHF
abundance: many
j_gene: TRBJ1-5
v_gene: TRBV6-2/TRBV6-3
d_gene: NA

CDR3nt: TGCGCCAGCAGCTTGATGGGACAGGGGACCGATGGCTACACCTTC
CDR3aa: CASSLMGQGTDGYTF
abundance: once
j_gene: TRBJ1-2
v_gene: TRBV5-1
d_gene: TRBD1

CDR3nt: TGTGCCAGCCGGGACAGGGGGTTTCAGCCCCAGCATTTT
CDR3aa: CASRDRGFQPQHF
abundance: NA
j_gene: TRBJ1-5
v_gene: TRBV2
d_gene: TRBD1

CDR3nt: TGTGCCAGCAGTTATGGTGGGGGGGGGACTGAAGCTTTCTTT
CDR3aa: CASSYGGGGTEAFF
abundance: NA
j_gene: TRBJ1-1
v_gene: TRBV12-3/TRBV12-4
d_gene: NA

CDR3nt: TGTGCCACCAGTGATTCTGACAGCGCCAAAAACATTCAGTACTTC
CDR3aa: CATSDSDSAKNIQYF
abundance: NA
j_gene: TRBJ2-4
v_gene: TRBV24-1
d_gene: NA

CDR3nt: TGTGCCAGCAGCTACAGTGGAAACGTTCGGACCGCAAATGAAAAACTGTTTTTT
CDR3aa: CASSYSGNVRTANEKLFF
abundance: many
j_gene: TRBJ1-4
v_gene: TRBV11-2
d_gene: NA

CDR3nt: TGTGCCAGCTCACCACAGGGATACACCGGGGAGCTGTTTTTT
CDR3aa: CASSPQGYTGELFF
abundance: many
j_gene: TRBJ2-2
v_gene: TRBV18
d_gene: NA

CDR3nt: TGTGCCAGCAGTGAAGAGGCGGACCCTCAAAAGGGAGGGGAGCTGTTTTTT
CDR3aa: CASSEEADPQKGGELFF
abundance: NA
j_gene: TRBJ2-2
v_gene: TRBV2
d_gene: NA

CDR3nt: TGTGCCAGCAACGTAGCGGGGGGCTTTTCCTACAATGAGCAGTTCTTC
CDR3aa: CASNVAGGFSYNEQFF
abundance: many
j_gene: TRBJ2-1
v_gene: TRBV2
d_gene: TRBD2

CDR3nt: TGCGCCAGCAGCTTGAAAGGGACTGAAGAGACCCAGTACTTC
CDR3aa: CASSLKGTEETQYF
abundance: few
j_gene: TRBJ2-5
v_gene: TRBV5-1
d_gene: NA

CDR3nt: TGTGCCAGCAGCGCCAGGGGGATGTCGGAGGAGCTGTTTTTT
CDR3aa: CASSARGMSEELFF
abundance: many
j_gene: TRBJ2-2
v_gene: TRBV2
d_gene: TRBD1

CDR3nt: TGTGCCATCAACAGAAACGACAGGGTGGAATTAAGCAATCAGCCCCAGCATTTT
CDR3aa: CAINRNDRVELSNQPQHF
abundance: many
j_gene: TRBJ1-5
v_gene: TRBV19
d_gene: TRBD1

CDR3nt: TGTGCCAGCAGCGTAGGAGGGGACAGAAGGGCTTTCTTT
CDR3aa: CASSVGGDRRAFF
abundance: NA
j_gene: TRBJ1-1
v_gene: TRBV9
d_gene: TRBD1

CDR3nt: TGTGCCAGCAGTCTGGGACTAGCGGGGCCTGAGCAGTTCTTC
CDR3aa: CASSLGLAGPEQFF
abundance: NA
j_gene: TRBJ2-1
v_gene: TRBV12-3/TRBV12-4
d_gene: TRBD2

CDR3nt: TGTGCCAGCAGCAAAGGCGGGGGCGAGCAGTACTTC
CDR3aa: CASSKGGGEQYF
abundance: few
j_gene: TRBJ2-7
v_gene: TRBV13
d_gene: TRBD2

CDR3nt: TGTGCCAGCAGTGTTTCTGACGAGCCCCATGGCTACACCTTC
CDR3aa: CASSVSDEPHGYTF
abundance: many
j_gene: TRBJ1-2
v_gene: TRBV6-1
d_gene: NA

CDR3nt: TGTGCCAGCTCACCAGGGACGGGGAGGGGTTACTACAATGAGCAGTTCTTC
CDR3aa: CASSPGTGRGYYNEQFF
abundance: few
j_gene: TRBJ2-1
v_gene: TRBV18
d_gene: TRBD2

CDR3nt: TGTGCCAGCAGCTTAGGGGGCCTGAATGAGCAGTTCTTC
CDR3aa: CASSLGGLNEQFF
abundance: many
j_gene: TRBJ2-1
v_gene: TRBV11-2
d_gene: NA

CDR3nt: TGTGCCAGCATGTTCGATCGCGCTTCCTACAATGAGCAGTTCTTC
CDR3aa: CASMFDRASYNEQFF
abundance: many
j_gene: TRBJ2-1
v_gene: TRBV12-3/TRBV12-4
d_gene: NA

CDR3nt: TGCGCCAGCAGCCAAACGACTGGGGGAGGCGTTGAGCAGTTCTTC
CDR3aa: CASSQTTGGGVEQFF
abundance: NA
j_gene: TRBJ2-1
v_gene: TRBV5-1
d_gene: NA

CDR3nt: TGTGCCAGCTCACAGATCATTCAGGGGGCGTTCGAGACCCAGTACTTC
CDR3aa: CASSQIIQGAFETQYF
abundance: few
j_gene: TRBJ2-5
v_gene: TRBV18
d_gene: TRBD1

CDR3nt: TGTGCCAGCAGTGGTCTCCGTAGGGGGCTCAATGAAAAACTGTTTTTT
CDR3aa: CASSGLRRGLNEKLFF
abundance: many
j_gene: TRBJ1-4
v_gene: TRBV2
d_gene: TRBD1

CDR3nt: TGTGCCAGTAGTACCGACGGGAGTACTAACTATGGCTACACCTTC
CDR3aa: CASSTDGSTNYGYTF
abundance: few
j_gene: TRBJ1-2
v_gene: TRBV19
d_gene: NA

CDR3nt: TGCAGTGCTAGAGATTACGTGGGGGGGTTGGATGGCTACACCTTC
CDR3aa: CSARDYVGGLDGYTF
abundance: few
j_gene: TRBJ1-2
v_gene: TRBV20-1
d_gene: NA

CDR3nt: TGTGCCAGCAGCGTAGGGCGTGAGGCGGACACCATATATTTT
CDR3aa: CASSVGREADTIYF
abundance: NA
j_gene: TRBJ1-3
v_gene: TRBV9
d_gene: NA

CDR3nt: TGCGCCAGCCCACAGGGTAGCAATCAGCCCCAGCATTTT
CDR3aa: CASPQGSNQPQHF
abundance: few
j_gene: TRBJ1-5
v_gene: TRBV5-1
d_gene: NA

CDR3nt: TGTGCCAGCAGCGCCCCCCCCGCGAACTACGAGCAGTACTTC
CDR3aa: CASSAPPANYEQYF
abundance: NA
j_gene: TRBJ2-7
v_gene: TRBV5-6
d_gene: NA

CDR3nt: TGTGCCAGCACCCAACAGGGGGCGCGGAGCAATCAGCCCCAGCATTTT
CDR3aa: CASTQQGARSNQPQHF
abundance: NA
j_gene: TRBJ1-5
v_gene: TRBV6-1
d_gene: TRBD1

CDR3nt: TGTGCCAGCAGTGAGAGGAAACTAGCCTACGAGCAGTACTTC
CDR3aa: CASSERKLAYEQYF
abundance: many
j_gene: TRBJ2-7
v_gene: TRBV2
d_gene: NA

CDR3nt: TGTGCCAGCAGGGGACGGGCAGGGGAAAAACTGTTTTTT
CDR3aa: CASRGRAGEKLFF
abundance: few
j_gene: TRBJ1-4
v_gene: TRBV7-8
d_gene: NA

CDR3nt: TGTGCCAGCAGTCTCCGAGGGGGTCGGTCTGGAAACACCATATATTTT
CDR3aa: CASSLRGGRSGNTIYF
abundance: many
j_gene: TRBJ1-3
v_gene: TRBV2
d_gene: NA

CDR3nt: TGTGCCAGCTCACCACCAGGGAGAGGTGGAGATGAGCAGTTCTTC
CDR3aa: CASSPPGRGGDEQFF
abundance: NA
j_gene: TRBJ2-1
v_gene: TRBV18
d_gene: NA